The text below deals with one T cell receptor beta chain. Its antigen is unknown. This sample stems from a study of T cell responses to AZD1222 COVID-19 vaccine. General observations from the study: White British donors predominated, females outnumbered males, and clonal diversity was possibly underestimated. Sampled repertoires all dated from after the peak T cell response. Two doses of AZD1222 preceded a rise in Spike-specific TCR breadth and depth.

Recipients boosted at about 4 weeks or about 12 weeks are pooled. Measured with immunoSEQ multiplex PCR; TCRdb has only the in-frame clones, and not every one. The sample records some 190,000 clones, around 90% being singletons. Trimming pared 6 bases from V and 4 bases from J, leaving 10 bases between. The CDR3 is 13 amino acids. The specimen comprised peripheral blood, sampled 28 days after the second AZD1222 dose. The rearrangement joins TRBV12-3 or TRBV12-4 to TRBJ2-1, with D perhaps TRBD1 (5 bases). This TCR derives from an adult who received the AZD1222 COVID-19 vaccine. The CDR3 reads CASSSAGYNEQFF. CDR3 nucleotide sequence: TGTGCCAGCAGCTCCGCAGGGTACAATGAGCAGTTCTTC.